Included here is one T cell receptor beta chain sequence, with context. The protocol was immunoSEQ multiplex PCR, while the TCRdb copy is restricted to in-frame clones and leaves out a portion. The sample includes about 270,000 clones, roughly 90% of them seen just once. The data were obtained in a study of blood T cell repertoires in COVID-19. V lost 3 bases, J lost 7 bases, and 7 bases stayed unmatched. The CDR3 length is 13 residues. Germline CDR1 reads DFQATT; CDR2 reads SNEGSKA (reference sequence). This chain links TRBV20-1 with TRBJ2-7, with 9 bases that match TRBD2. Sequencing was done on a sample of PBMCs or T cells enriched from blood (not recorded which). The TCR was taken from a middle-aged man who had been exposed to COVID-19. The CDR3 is CSASWSREGEQYF. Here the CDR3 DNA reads TGCAGTGCTAGTTGGTCGCGGGAGGGGGAGCAGTACTTC.